The present T cell receptor (beta chain) was sequenced within a study of blood T cell repertoires in COVID-19. Study information: The samples span acute and convalescent COVID-19 from the United States, Italy and Spain. Nucleic acid was either cDNA or gDNA, and it came from T cells, B-cell-depleted T cells, or PBMCs.

Original analysis: By means of reference gene primer amplification, nucleated cell counts were estimated. The data were produced by immunoSEQ multiplex PCR, yet TCRdb's version contains in-frame clones alone and is incomplete. Clone size and the V and J calls come from that table; the DNA yielded D and trimming. The table lists 150,000 to 200,000 clones, 70% to 90% of them singletons. The TCR comes from a man aged 55 to 69 with acute or convalescent COVID-19. The sequencing sample was made of peripheral blood.

The DNA of the CDR3 is TGCGCCAGCAGTCGAAGGGGCGAGGACAATCAGCCCCAGCATTTT. Its translation is CASSRRGEDNQPQHF. V usage is TRBV23-1 and J usage is TRBJ1-5, with TRBD1 as a possible D gene (5 bases). TRBV23-1 is identified as an open reading frame with a role that is uncertain. With 4 bases removed from V and 3 bases from J, the gap between germline ends came to 13 bases. There are 15 residues in the CDR3.